The text below deals with one TCR beta chain. Its antigen is not identified. Deep level was the assay's run setting. The material for each subset, its genomic DNA, was split evenly across several immunoSEQ plates. Produced via immunoSEQ multiplex PCR; TCRdb's table is partial and in-frame only. The top ten hold 12% of the sample, which has roughly 480,000 clones, around 80% seen once. V was pared by 1 base and J by 6 bases, with 16 bases between. The CDR3 extends over 15 amino acids. The germline CDR1 and CDR2 sequences are KGHSH and LQKENI. This entry belongs to a study of shared clonotypes between healthy human individuals. Overall study results and limits: Read depth was anticipated to influence clonotype sharing among donors.

The source material was PBMCs. V is TRBV18 and J is TRBJ2-7, with D maybe TRBD1 (5 bases). This TCR was sampled from a woman between 40 and 50 years old in good health. Some clones in this sample may be carry-over from other donors' samples. For the CDR3, the DNA is TGTGCCAGCTCACCACGCGACAGCGCAAGTTCCGAGCAGTACTTC. This translates into CASSPRDSASSEQYF. Supplemented by reference TRBV18 and TRBJ2-7, the full variable domain reads NAGVMQNPRHLVRRRGQEARLRCSPMKGHSHVYWYRQLPEEGLKFMVYLQKENIIDESGMPKERFSAEFPKEGPSILRIQQVVRGDSAAYFCASSPRDSASSEQYFGPGTRLTVT.